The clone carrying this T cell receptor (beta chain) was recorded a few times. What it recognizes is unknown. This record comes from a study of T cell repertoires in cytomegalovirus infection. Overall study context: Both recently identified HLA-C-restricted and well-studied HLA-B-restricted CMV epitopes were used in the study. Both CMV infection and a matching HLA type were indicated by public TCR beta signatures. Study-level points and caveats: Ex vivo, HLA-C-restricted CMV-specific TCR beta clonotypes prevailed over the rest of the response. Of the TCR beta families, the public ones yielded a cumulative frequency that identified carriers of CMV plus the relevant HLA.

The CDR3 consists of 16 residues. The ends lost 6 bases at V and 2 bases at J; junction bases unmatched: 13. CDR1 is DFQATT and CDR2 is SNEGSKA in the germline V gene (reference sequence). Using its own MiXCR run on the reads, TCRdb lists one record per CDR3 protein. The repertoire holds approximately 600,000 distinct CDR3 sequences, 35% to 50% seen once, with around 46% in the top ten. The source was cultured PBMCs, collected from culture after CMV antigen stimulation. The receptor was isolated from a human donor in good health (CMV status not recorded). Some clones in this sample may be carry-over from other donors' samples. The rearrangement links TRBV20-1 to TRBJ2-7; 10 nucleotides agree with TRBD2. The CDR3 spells CSAPGELAGQPYEQYF. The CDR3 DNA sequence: TGCAGTGCCCCGGGGGAACTAGCGGGGCAACCCTACGAGCAGTACTTC.